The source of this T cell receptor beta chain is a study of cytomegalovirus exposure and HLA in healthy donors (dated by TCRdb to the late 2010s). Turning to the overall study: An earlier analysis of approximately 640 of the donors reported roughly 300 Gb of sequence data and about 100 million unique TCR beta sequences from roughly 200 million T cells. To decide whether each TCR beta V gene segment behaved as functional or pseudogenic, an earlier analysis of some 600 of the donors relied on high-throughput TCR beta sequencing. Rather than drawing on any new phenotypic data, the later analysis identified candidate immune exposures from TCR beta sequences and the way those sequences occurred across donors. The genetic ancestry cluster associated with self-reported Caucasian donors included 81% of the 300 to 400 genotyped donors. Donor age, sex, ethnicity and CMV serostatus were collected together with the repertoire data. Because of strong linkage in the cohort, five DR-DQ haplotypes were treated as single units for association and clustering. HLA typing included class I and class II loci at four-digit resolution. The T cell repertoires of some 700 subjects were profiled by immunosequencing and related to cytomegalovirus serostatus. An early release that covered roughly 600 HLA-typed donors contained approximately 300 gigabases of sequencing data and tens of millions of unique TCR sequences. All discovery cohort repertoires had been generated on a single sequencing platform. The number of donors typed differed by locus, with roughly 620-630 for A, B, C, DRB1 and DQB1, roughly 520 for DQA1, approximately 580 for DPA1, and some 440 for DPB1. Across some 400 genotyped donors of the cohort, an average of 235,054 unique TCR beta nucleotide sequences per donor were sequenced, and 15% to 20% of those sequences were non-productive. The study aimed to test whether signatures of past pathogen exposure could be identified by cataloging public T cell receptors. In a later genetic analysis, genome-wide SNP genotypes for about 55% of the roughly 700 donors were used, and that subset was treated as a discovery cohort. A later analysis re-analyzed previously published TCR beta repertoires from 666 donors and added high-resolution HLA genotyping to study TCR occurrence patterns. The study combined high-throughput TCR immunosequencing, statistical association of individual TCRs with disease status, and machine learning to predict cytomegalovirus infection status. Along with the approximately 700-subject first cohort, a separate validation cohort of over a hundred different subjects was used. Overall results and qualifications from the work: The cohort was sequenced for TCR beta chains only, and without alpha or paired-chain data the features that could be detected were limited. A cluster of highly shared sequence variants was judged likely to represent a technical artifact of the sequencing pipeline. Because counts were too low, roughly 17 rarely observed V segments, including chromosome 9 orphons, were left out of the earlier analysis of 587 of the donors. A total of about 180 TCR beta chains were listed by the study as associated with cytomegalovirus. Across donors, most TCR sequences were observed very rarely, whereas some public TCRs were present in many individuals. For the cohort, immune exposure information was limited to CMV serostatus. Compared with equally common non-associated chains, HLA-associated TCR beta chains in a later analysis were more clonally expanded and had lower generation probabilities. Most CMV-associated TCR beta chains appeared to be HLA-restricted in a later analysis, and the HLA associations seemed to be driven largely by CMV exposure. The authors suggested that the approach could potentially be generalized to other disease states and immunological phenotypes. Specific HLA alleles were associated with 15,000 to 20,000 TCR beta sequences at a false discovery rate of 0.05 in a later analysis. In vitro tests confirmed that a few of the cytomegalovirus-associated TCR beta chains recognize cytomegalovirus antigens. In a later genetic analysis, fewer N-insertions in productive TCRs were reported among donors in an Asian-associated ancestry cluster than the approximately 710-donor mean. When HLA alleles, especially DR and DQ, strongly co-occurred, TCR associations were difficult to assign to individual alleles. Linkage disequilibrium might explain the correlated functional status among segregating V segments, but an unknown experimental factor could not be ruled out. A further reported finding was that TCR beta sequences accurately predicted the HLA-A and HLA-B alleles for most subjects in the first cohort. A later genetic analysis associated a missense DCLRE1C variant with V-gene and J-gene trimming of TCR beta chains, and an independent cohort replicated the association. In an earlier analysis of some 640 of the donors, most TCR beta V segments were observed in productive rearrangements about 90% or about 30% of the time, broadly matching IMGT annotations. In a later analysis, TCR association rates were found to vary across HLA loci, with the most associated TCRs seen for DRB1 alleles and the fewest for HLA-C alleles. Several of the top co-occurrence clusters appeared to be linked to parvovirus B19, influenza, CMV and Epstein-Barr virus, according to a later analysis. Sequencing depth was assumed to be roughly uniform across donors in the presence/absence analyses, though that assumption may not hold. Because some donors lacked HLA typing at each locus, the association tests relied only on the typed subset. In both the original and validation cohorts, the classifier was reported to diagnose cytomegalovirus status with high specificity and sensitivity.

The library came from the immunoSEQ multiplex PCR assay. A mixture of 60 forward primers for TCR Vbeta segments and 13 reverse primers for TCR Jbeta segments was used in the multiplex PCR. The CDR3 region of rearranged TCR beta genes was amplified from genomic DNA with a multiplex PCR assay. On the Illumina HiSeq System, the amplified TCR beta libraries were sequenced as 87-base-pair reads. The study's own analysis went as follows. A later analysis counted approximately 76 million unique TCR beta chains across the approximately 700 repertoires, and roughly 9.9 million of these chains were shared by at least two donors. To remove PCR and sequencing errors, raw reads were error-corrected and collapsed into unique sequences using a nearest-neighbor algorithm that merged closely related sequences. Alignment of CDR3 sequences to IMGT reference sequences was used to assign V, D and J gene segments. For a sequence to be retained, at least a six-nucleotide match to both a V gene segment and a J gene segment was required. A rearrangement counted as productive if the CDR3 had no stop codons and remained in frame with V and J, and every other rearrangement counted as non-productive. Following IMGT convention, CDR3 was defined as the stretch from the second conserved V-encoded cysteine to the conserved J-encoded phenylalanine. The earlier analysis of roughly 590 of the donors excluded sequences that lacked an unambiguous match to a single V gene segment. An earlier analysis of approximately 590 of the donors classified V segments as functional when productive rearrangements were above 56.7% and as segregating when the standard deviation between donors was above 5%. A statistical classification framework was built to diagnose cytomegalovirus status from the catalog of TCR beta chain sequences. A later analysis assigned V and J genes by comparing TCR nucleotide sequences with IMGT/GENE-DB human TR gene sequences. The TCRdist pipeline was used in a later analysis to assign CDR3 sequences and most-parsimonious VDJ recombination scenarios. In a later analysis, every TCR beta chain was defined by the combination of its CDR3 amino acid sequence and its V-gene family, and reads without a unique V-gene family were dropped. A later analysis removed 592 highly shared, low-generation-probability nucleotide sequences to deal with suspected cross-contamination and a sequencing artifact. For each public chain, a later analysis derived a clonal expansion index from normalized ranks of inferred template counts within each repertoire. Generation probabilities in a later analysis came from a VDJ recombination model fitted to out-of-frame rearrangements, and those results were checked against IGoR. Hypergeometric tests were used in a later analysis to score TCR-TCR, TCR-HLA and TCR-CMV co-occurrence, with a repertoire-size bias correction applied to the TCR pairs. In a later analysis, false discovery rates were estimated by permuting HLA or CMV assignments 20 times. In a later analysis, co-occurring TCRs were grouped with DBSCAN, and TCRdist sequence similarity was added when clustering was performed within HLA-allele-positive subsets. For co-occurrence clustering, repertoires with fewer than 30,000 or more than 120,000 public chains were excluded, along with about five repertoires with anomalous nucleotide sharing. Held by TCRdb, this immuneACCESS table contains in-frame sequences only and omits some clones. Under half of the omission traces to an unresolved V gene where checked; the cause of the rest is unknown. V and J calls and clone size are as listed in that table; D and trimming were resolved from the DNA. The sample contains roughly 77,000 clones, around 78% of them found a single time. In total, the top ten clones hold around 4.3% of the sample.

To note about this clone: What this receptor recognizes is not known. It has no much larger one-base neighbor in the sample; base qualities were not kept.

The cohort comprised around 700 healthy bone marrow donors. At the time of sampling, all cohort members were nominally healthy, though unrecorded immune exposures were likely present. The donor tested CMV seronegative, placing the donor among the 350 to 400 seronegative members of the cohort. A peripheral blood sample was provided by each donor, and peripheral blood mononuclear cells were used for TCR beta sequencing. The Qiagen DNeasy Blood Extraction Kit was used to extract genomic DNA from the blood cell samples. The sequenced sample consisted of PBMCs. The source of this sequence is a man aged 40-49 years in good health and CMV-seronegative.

The CDR3 protein sequence reads: CASSPGLYTEAFF. The sequence in DNA is TGTGCCAGTAGTCCTGGCTTGTACACTGAAGCTTTCTTT. The chain employs TRBV19 and TRBJ1-1; no confident D gene assignment can be made. Measured from the cysteine to the phenylalanine, the CDR3 is 13 residues long. Only the CDR3 DNA is retained, 39 bases long and in frame from the first base. Taken from the germline V gene (reference sequence), the CDR1 and CDR2 loops are LNHDA and SQIVND. Trimming removed 5 bases from V and 3 bases from J, leaving 10 bases between the germline ends.